This T cell receptor beta chain came from a study of CD8 T cells in ankylosing spondylitis. Broader study findings: Prior work had noted some motif variants in reactive arthritis blood and synovial fluid. Reportedly, significant enrichment of disease-linked clones occurred in matched ankylosing spondylitis synovial fluid.

Concerning this clonotype: Its matching antigen is unknown.

TCRdb processed the 5' RACE reads anew with MiXCR; each CDR3 protein has one entry. Of a few hundred thousand distinct CDR3 sequences in the sample, less than 25% are singletons; the top ten hold 3.5%. The sample was blood, either unsorted or a sorted T cell fraction (not recorded which). The receptor was isolated from a female donor with ankylosing spondylitis or in good health (not recorded which).

CDR3 bases: TGTGCCAGCAGCTTGACAGACAGGTTCCAAGAGACCCAGTACTTC. Translating it yields CASSLTDRFQETQYF. This rearrangement joins TRBV7-2 to TRBJ2-5, with D perhaps matching TRBD1 (6 bases). The CDR3 contains 15 residues. Germline assignment: CDR1 SGHTA and CDR2 FQGNSA. V lost 3 bases, J lost 1 base, and 12 bases lay in between.